The 24 T cell receptor beta chains presented below share a single source sample, sequenced in a study of blood T cell repertoires in COVID-19. Generated by immunoSEQ multiplex PCR, the TCRdb table keeps only in-frame clones and is missing some. This sample has approximately 240,000 clones; roughly 88% occur once, and the top ten carry under 2.5%. Sample: peripheral blood. The receptor set was obtained from a woman aged 35 to 49 who had recovered from COVID-19.

A few counts support this clone. The chain carries TRBV27 and TRBJ1-2; 7 positions match TRBD1. Looked up from germline, CDR1 is MNHEY and CDR2 is SMNVEV (reference sequence). The CDR3 extends over 16 amino acids. V gave up 5 bases and J gave up 0 bases; unmatched junction bases: 9. The chain's CDR3 is CASSQMGTVPNYGYTF. DNA of the CDR3: TGTGCCAGCAGTCAGATGGGGACAGTACCTAACTATGGCTACACCTTC.

The chain uses TRBV5-6 and TRBJ2-7; 7 bases match TRBD2. Germline V gene data show CDR1 as SGHDT and CDR2 as YYEEEE. The V segment lost 0 bases and the J segment 3 bases; nucleotides outside the gene matches: 3. The CDR3 has 14 residues. The CDR3 loop reads CASSLAGEGYEQYF. The DNA for the CDR3 is TGTGCCAGCAGCTTGGCGGGGGAGGGCTACGAGCAGTACTTC. Using reference TRBV5-6 and TRBJ2-7 for the parts outside the CDR3, the full variable domain is DAGVTQSPTHLIKTRGQQVTLRCSPKSGHDTVSWYQQALGQGPQFIFQYYEEEERQRGNFPDRFSGHQFPNYSSELNVNALLLGDSALYLCASSLAGEGYEQYFGPGTRLTVT.

V gene TRBV19 combines with J gene TRBJ2-5; no reliable D call. Germline CDR1 LNHDA, CDR2 SQIVND (reference sequence). The CDR3 has 15 residues. The germline V and J ends were trimmed by 2 bases and 1 base, with 11 bases remaining between them. The chain's CDR3 is CASSISGHSQETQYF. The CDR3 DNA reads as TGTGCCAGTAGTATAAGTGGTCACAGCCAAGAGACCCAGTACTTC.

The chain links TRBV5-1 to TRBJ1-1, with 7 bases aligning to TRBD1. The CDR3 runs 14 residues. The V segment lost 4 bases and the J segment 4 bases; nucleotides outside the gene matches: 7. CDR1 and CDR2 (germline): SGHRS, YFSETQ. CDR3 in amino acids: CASSRQGSSTEAFF. The CDR3, as DNA: TGCGCCAGCAGCCGACAGGGATCCAGCACTGAAGCTTTCTTT. The whole variable domain, remainder taken from reference TRBV5-1 and TRBJ1-1, is KAGVTQTPRYLIKTRGQQVTLSCSPISGHRSVSWYQQTPGQGLQFLFEYFSETQRNKGNFPGRFSGRQFSNSRSEMNVSTLELGDSALYLCASSRQGSSTEAFFGQGTRLTVV.

There are a few counts of this clone. V gene TRBV3-1 (or the pseudogene TRBV3-2) combines with J gene TRBJ2-1; 8 nucleotides agree with TRBD2. This CDR3 has 17 amino acids. Germline assignment: CDR1 LGHDT and CDR2 YNNKEL (reference sequence). The V segment lost 0 bases and the J segment 10 bases; nucleotides outside the gene matches: 14. CDR3 in amino acids: CASSQDRPSGRFREQFF. As DNA, the CDR3 is TGTGCCAGCAGCCAAGATCGGCCTAGCGGGCGTTTTAGAGAGCAGTTCTTC.

This chain links TRBV7-9 with TRBJ1-2, with 9 bases matching TRBD1. Germline assignment: CDR1 SEHNR and CDR2 FQNEAQ (reference sequence). CDR3 length equals 11 residues. V was pared by 7 bases and J by 7 bases, with 1 base of the junction left unmatched. CDR3 bases: TGTGCCAGCAACAGGGGGCTTGGCTACACCTTC. Protein: CASNRGLGYTF.

The gene calls are TRBV6-5 and TRBJ2-7; 9 bases fit TRBD1. The ends lost 3 bases at V and 5 bases at J; junction bases unmatched: 8. The CDR3 consists of 15 residues. Germline V CDR1 and CDR2: MNHEY, SVGAGI. CDR3 loop: CASSYWGQGTHEQYF. The DNA for the CDR3 is TGTGCCAGCAGTTATTGGGGACAGGGCACCCACGAGCAGTACTTC.

This clone was seen more than once but under ten times. This sequence joins TRBV3-1 (or the pseudogene TRBV3-2) and TRBJ2-7, with D tentatively TRBD1 (6 bases). The CDR3 covers 13 residues. From germline, CDR1 is LGHDT and CDR2 YNNKEL (reference sequence). V was clipped by 4 bases and J by 3 bases, with 10 bases between them. The DNA for the CDR3 is TGTGCCAGCAGCCTACAGGACAGCTACGAGCAGTACTTC. Its protein product is CASSLQDSYEQYF.

The chain recombines TRBV7-2 with TRBJ1-4; 7 positions agree with TRBD1. Losses at the gene ends were 4 bases for V and 3 bases for J; bases not matched to a gene: 2. Germline-derived CDR1 and CDR2 are SGHTA and FQGNSA. CDR3 length equals 14 residues. Written as DNA, the CDR3 is TGTGCCAGCAGCTCCGGGACAGCTAATGAAAAACTGTTTTTT. Translated, it gives CASSSGTANEKLFF.

A few counts support this clone. The chain uses TRBV30 and TRBJ2-7, with a weak D call TRBD2 (6 bases). With 0 bases removed from V and 3 bases from J, the gap between germline ends came to 18 bases. In germline, CDR1 is GTSNPN, CDR2 SVGIG (reference sequence). This CDR3 contains 16 residues. CDR3 residues: CAWSVPLGGLLYEQYF. DNA of the CDR3: TGTGCCTGGAGTGTACCCCTGGGAGGTCTTCTCTACGAGCAGTACTTC.

V and J are TRBV11-3 and TRBJ2-5; D possibly corresponds to TRBD1 (6 bases). This CDR3 comprises 16 residues. The V end lost 5 bases, the J end lost 2 bases, and 18 bases lay between the germline ends. The V gene's germline CDR1 is SGHNT and CDR2 YENEEA. CDR3 sequence reads: CASSAGDVNLQETQYF. The CDR3 DNA follows: TGTGCCAGCAGCGCAGGGGATGTTAATCTACAAGAGACCCAGTACTTC.

The chain recombines TRBV30 with TRBJ2-1; tentatively, D is TRBD2 (5 bases). Germline CDR1 GTSNPN, CDR2 SVGIG (reference sequence). The CDR3 is 14 amino acids. V was cut by 3 bases and J by 3 bases, with 12 bases left in between. DNA for the CDR3: TGTGCCTGGAGGGGGAGCAGTTACTACAATGAGCAGTTCTTC. This translates into CAWRGSSYYNEQFF.

This sequence joins TRBV10-3 and TRBJ2-7; 7 nucleotides align to TRBD2. The junction had 16 bases not matched to a gene; V was cut back by 8 bases and J by 6 bases. This CDR3 contains 15 residues. Germline CDR1 ENHRY, CDR2 SYGVKD. The CDR3: CAIHNLAGDLGEQYF. The CDR3 bases are TGTGCCATCCATAACCTGGCGGGGGATTTAGGCGAGCAGTACTTC.

The chain recombines TRBV6-5 with TRBJ2-2, with 9 positions matching TRBD1. The J segment lost 8 bases and the V segment lost 6 bases, leaving 4 bases of the junction unmatched. Germline loops: CDR1 MNHEY, CDR2 SVGAGI. The CDR3 consists of 13 residues. The CDR3 region is CASSRDRVGELFF. CDR3 bases: TGTGCCAGCAGCCGGGACAGGGTAGGGGAGCTGTTTTTT.

V and J are TRBV7-9 and TRBJ2-7; tentative D call: TRBD1 (5 bases). Germline values: CDR1 SEHNR, CDR2 FQNEAQ (reference sequence). CDR3 length: 14 residues. V was trimmed by 1 base and J by 0 bases, leaving 7 bases between them. This CDR3 is CASSLDRPSYEQYF. The CDR3 DNA follows: TGTGCCAGCAGCTTAGACAGGCCCTCCTACGAGCAGTACTTC.

This clone came up a few times. The CDR3 here is CASSADRSDSNQPQHF. The CDR3 DNA sequence: TGTGCCAGCAGTGCCGACAGGAGCGATAGCAATCAGCCCCAGCATTTT. The chain carries TRBV2 and TRBJ1-5; maybe TRBD1 (6 bases). V was pared by 4 bases and J by 0 bases, with 13 bases between. Germline CDR1 and CDR2: SNHLY and FYNNEI. The CDR3 has 16 residues.

The rearrangement joins TRBV16 to TRBJ1-2; D might be TRBD1 (5 bases). This CDR3 is built from 15 residues. Germline values: CDR1 KGHSY, CDR2 FQNENV. V lost 2 bases to trimming and J lost 5 bases, with 15 bases between them. CDR3 sequence: CASSQQTVPSYGYTF. In DNA, the CDR3 is TGTGCCAGCAGCCAACAGACAGTCCCATCTTATGGCTACACCTTC.

V gene TRBV6-2 or TRBV6-3 combines with J gene TRBJ1-5; D ambiguous. The germline gives CDR1 MNHEY, CDR2 SVGEGT. Trimming took off 2 bases at V and 1 base at J, with 6 bases between the two ends. The CDR3 is made up of 14 amino acids. The CDR3 loop is CASSYARSNQPQHF. CDR3 DNA sequence: TGTGCCAGCAGTTACGCCAGAAGCAATCAGCCCCAGCATTTT.

The chain carries TRBV6-6 and TRBJ1-2, with 7 bases fitting TRBD1. The V and J ends lost 7 bases and 2 bases, in that order; junction bases with no gene match: 4. CDR1 is MNHNY and CDR2 is SVGAGI in the germline V gene (reference sequence). The CDR3 runs 13 residues. The CDR3 nucleotides read TGTGCCAGCACCCCGACAGGGAACTATGGCTACACCTTC. Encoded protein: CASTPTGNYGYTF.

There are a few counts of this clone. The V and J genes are TRBV19 and TRBJ2-5; 7 positions agree with TRBD1. CDR1 is LNHDA, CDR2 SQIVND, per germline (reference sequence). The CDR3 has 13 residues. Losses at the gene ends were 5 bases for V and 4 bases for J; bases not matched to a gene: 4. The CDR3 spells CASSQTGTETQYF. Written as DNA, the CDR3 is TGTGCCAGTAGTCAGACAGGGACAGAGACCCAGTACTTC.

The genes are TRBV11-2 and TRBJ1-2, with 8 bases that match TRBD1. Germline trimming cut 1 base from V and 4 bases from J; bases unmatched to any gene: 2. CDR1 and CDR2 from the germline V gene are SGHAT and FQNNGV. This CDR3 region has 14 residues. This CDR3 reads CASSLADRVYGYTF. CDR3 nucleotide sequence: TGTGCCAGCAGCTTAGCGGACAGGGTCTATGGCTACACCTTC.

The chain employs TRBV12-3 or TRBV12-4 and TRBJ1-2; weak D call: TRBD1 (6 bases). V lost 5 bases, J lost 4 bases, and 11 bases lay in between. The length of the CDR3 is 13 residues. The CDR3 nucleotides read TGTGCCAGCAGTCCGGACAGCCCCTATGGCTACACCTTC. Translated: CASSPDSPYGYTF.

The genes are TRBV24-1 and TRBJ1-5; 11 bases are a match to TRBD1. Per the germline V gene, CDR1 is KGHDR and CDR2 is SFDVKD. The CDR3 length is 14 residues. V lost 11 bases and J lost 5; bases outside the gene matches: 7. This chain's CDR3 is CAIGTGGTDQPQHF. DNA of the CDR3: TGTGCCATCGGGACAGGGGGTACGGATCAGCCCCAGCATTTT.

This chain links TRBV11-2 with TRBJ2-4, with D perhaps TRBD2 (5 bases). V dropped 0 bases and J dropped 0 bases, with 9 bases sitting between them. The CDR3 consists of 16 residues. The germline V gene encodes CDR1 SGHAT and CDR2 FQNNGV. CDR3 amino acids: CASSLEGGLAKNIQYF. The CDR3, as DNA: TGTGCCAGCAGCTTAGAGGGCGGGCTAGCCAAAAACATTCAGTACTTC.